These T cell receptor beta chains were read from a single sample in a study of blood T cell repertoires in COVID-19. The assay was immunoSEQ multiplex PCR, and TCRdb's table has in-frame clones only and misses some. The data hold roughly 250,000 clones, with 70% to 90% observed a single time. The sequenced sample was PBMCs or T cells enriched from blood (not recorded which). These receptors were taken from a woman in her 30s who had recovered from COVID-19. The CDR3 runs from the conserved cysteine through the conserved F or W. Fields, in order: V gene, CDR3 protein.

TRBV7-3 CASSFGGTASYNEQFF
TRBV4-2 CASSQDGGSGRTLSSTDTQYF
TRBV9 CASRDGTGSYNEQFF
TRBV6-5 CASSYALAGGKETQYF
TRBV19 CASSLAGGPKETQYF
TRBV18 CASSLDREAFF
TRBV11-2 CASSYLRSEAFF
TRBV19 CASSWRNQPQHF
TRBV11-1 CASSSSGTFREQFF
TRBV6-5 CASSYEGSLSTDTQYF
TRBV6-1 CASSELQIYGYTF
TRBV28 CASSTLLFWTVVSESYGYTF
TRBV27 CASRGGFGSPLHF
TRBV30 CAWQGASGLGKTQYF
TRBV18 CASSPAPLAGGLNNEQFF
TRBV29-1 CSVALTGTGDSPLHF
TRBV19 CASDRLGRGSYGYTF
TRBV30 CAWRDMGRGTDTQYF
TRBV11-2 CASRNNRGPETQYF
TRBV19 CASIPGTGGRGYTF
TRBV28 CASSFPRGNTIYF
TRBV5-6 CASSLAGGINQPQHF
TRBV5-4 CASSFARAGGDRETQYF
TRBV7-9 CASSHVRTETQYF
TRBV7-9 CASRSGTSGGYRRETQYF
TRBV27 CASSLNSGYTGELFF
TRBV11-1 CASSLGGTLNTGELFF
TRBV18 CASSRGTSDEQYF
TRBV3-1/TRBV3-2 CASSRGGLGEQYF
TRBV6-4 CASSKTGKGGYTF
TRBV7-9 CASSSFTGANVLTF
TRBV7-6 CASSFSGEPYNEQFF
TRBV5-6 CASSLVLAGTEETQYF
TRBV2 CASSGYRVGSPLHF
TRBV6-2/TRBV6-3 CASSYSSWGIPKNIQYF
TRBV28 CASITRDKYGYTF
TRBV29-1 CSVTTGKGTEAFF
TRBV28 CASRGSGGARSPLHF
TRBV5-4 CASSFIPGQRNYGYTF
TRBV7-2 CASSSSTGGNTIYF
TRBV6-5 CASSTGGGEKLFF
TRBV12-5 CASGLTGGYTEAFF